A selection of T cell receptor beta chains follows, all from one sample in a study of OX40 agonist ivuxolimab in advanced cancers. Assay: immunoSEQ multiplex PCR; the TCRdb copy retains only in-frame clones and omits some. Of around 14,000 clones in the sample, more than 65% were seen once. The source material was CD4+ or CD8+ T cells sorted from blood, sampled in a trial of the OX40 agonist ivuxolimab. The receptors shown here come from an adult with an advanced solid tumor such as melanoma, head and neck, liver or kidney cancer. Each CDR3 is given with its conserved first and last residue. Fields, in order: clone size, D gene, V gene, J gene, CDR3 DNA, CDR3 protein. A D gene is named only where the DNA matches it firmly. Part of the rows lack a size; the others show once, few, many or a class for expanded clones.

NA	NA	TRBV4-2	TRBJ2-7	TGTGCCAGCAGCCAAACTAGTACAGCCCCCTACGAGCAGTACTTC	CASSQTSTAPYEQYF
once	TRBD1	TRBV13	TRBJ2-3	TGTGCCAGCAGCCTCAGACAGGGGAGCACAGATACGCAGTATTTT	CASSLRQGSTDTQYF
NA	TRBD1	TRBV2	TRBJ2-1	TGTGCCAGCAGCCCCGTGAAGACAGGGTCTTGGAATGAGCAGTTCTTC	CASSPVKTGSWNEQFF
NA	NA	TRBV19	TRBJ1-1	TGTGCCAGTAGGGATATAGGGGGGACCGACACTGAAGCTTTCTTT	CASRDIGGTDTEAFF
NA	NA	TRBV30	TRBJ1-5	TGTGCCTGGAGTGTACAAGGTCAAGGCAATCAGCCCCAGCATTTT	CAWSVQGQGNQPQHF
NA	NA	TRBV27	TRBJ1-1	TGTGCCAGCAGTCTTACAGGGAGAGAGAAAGCTTTCTTT	CASSLTGREKAFF
NA	TRBD2	TRBV5-5	TRBJ2-1	TGTGCCAGCATAGGTAGCGGGGGCTACAATGAGCAGTTCTTC	CASIGSGGYNEQFF
once	TRBD2	TRBV7-2	TRBJ2-1	TGTGCCAGCAGCTCAATGGGCGGGAGGGCGGATGAGCAGTTCTTC	CASSSMGGRADEQFF
NA	NA	TRBV2	TRBJ2-7	TGTGCCAGCAGTCGGGGTGGCGCCGGCTCCTACGAGCAGTACTTC	CASSRGGAGSYEQYF
NA	NA	TRBV29-1	TRBJ1-1	TGCAGCGTTGAAACAGCGACTGAAGCTTTCTTT	CSVETATEAFF
NA	TRBD2	TRBV15	TRBJ2-7	TGTGCCACCAGCAGAGAGGTAGCGGGAACCTACGAGCAGTACTTC	CATSREVAGTYEQYF
NA	NA	TRBV28	TRBJ2-7	TGTGCCAGCAGCCCCTCCATTGGGCAGGACGAGCAGTATTTC	CASSPSIGQDEQYF
NA	TRBD2	TRBV29-1	TRBJ2-2	TGCAGCGGAGTTTTTAGCGGGAGCGGCGGGGAGCTGTTTTTT	CSGVFSGSGGELFF
once	NA	TRBV11-3	TRBJ2-7	TGTGCCAGCAGCTTAGACGGCCTCGAGCAGTACTTC	CASSLDGLEQYF
NA	NA	TRBV27	TRBJ2-1	TGTGCCAGCAGAAGTGTAGCAGGGATACTATACAATGAGCAGTTCTTC	CASRSVAGILYNEQFF
NA	TRBD2	TRBV30	TRBJ2-7	TGTGCCTGGAGTGTACCCGCTATAGCGGGAGCCTCCTACGAGCAGTACTTC	CAWSVPAIAGASYEQYF
NA	NA	TRBV5-6	TRBJ1-1	TGTGCCAGCAGCTTGGAAGCGAACACTGAAGCTTTCTTT	CASSLEANTEAFF
NA	NA	TRBV14	TRBJ2-3	TGTGCCAGCAGCCAAGTGGGGTCTAGCACAGATACGCAGTATTTT	CASSQVGSSTDTQYF
NA	TRBD2	TRBV6-6	TRBJ2-7	TGTGCCAGCAGTTACTCGGTTGTAGGTAGCGGGAGCGAGCAGTACTTC	CASSYSVVGSGSEQYF
NA	NA	TRBV7-2	TRBJ2-1	TGTGCCAGCAGCTTGAGCGGAGGCAATGAGCAGTTCTTC	CASSLSGGNEQFF
NA	NA	TRBV5-8	TRBJ2-2	TGTGCCAGCAGCTTGGTTGCGAACACCGGGGAGCTGTTTTTT	CASSLVANTGELFF
NA	NA	TRBV5-6	TRBJ2-7	TGTGCCAGCAGCCCCGACATTGGGCAGAGGGGTGCCGAGCAGTACTTC	CASSPDIGQRGAEQYF
NA	NA	TRBV5-6	TRBJ1-1	TGTGCCAGCAGCTTTGGGGACTCCATAAACACTGAAGCTTTCTTT	CASSFGDSINTEAFF
NA	TRBD1	TRBV15	TRBJ2-7	TGTGCCACCAGCAGAGGGGTTGGACAGGGGCCCTACGAGCAGTACTTC	CATSRGVGQGPYEQYF
few	TRBD1	TRBV7-9	TRBJ2-5	TGTGCCAGCAGCGGCACCGGGACAGCCCTCCAAGAGACCCAGTACTTC	CASSGTGTALQETQYF
NA	NA	TRBV6-6	TRBJ2-1	TGTGCCAGCAGTTACAATGGGGATATCTCCTACAATGAGCAGTTCTTC	CASSYNGDISYNEQFF
few	NA	TRBV5-5	TRBJ1-1	TGTGCCAGCAGCTGGGGATGGGGCTTCACGACTGAAGCTTTCTTT	CASSWGWGFTTEAFF
once	NA	TRBV30	TRBJ2-7	TGTGCCTGGAGTCCGACGGTAGGTAGTGGGTACTACGAGCAGTACTTC	CAWSPTVGSGYYEQYF
NA	TRBD1	TRBV4-1	TRBJ2-6	TGCGCCAGCAGCCAAGGACAGGGTGTCCTCTCTGGGGCCAACGTCCTGACTTTC	CASSQGQGVLSGANVLTF
NA	NA	TRBV27	TRBJ2-7	TGTGCCAGCAGCCCAGGACTGGCGACCTACGAGCAGTACTTC	CASSPGLATYEQYF
few	NA	TRBV7-2	TRBJ1-1	TGTGCCAGCAGCTCTGATGGGGGCGCGGGTGAAGCTTTCTTT	CASSSDGGAGEAFF
few	TRBD2	TRBV7-3	TRBJ2-1	TGTGCCAGCAGCGACGGACTAGCGGCATACAATGAGCAGTTCTTC	CASSDGLAAYNEQFF
NA	TRBD1	TRBV2	TRBJ1-2	TGTGCCAGCAGTGAAGGGGCAGGGGGCGAATATGGCTACACCTTC	CASSEGAGGEYGYTF
NA	NA	TRBV14	TRBJ2-7	TGTGCCAGCAGCCAAGAGAGAGGGAGCGACTCCTACGAGCAGTACTTC	CASSQERGSDSYEQYF
NA	NA	TRBV5-1	TRBJ2-7	TGCGCCAGCAGCTTGACCGCTTTGAGCGAGCAGTACTTC	CASSLTALSEQYF
NA	NA	TRBV19	TRBJ2-7	TGTGCCAGTAGCAGCCGCGAGAGCGAGCAGTACTTC	CASSSRESEQYF
NA	NA	TRBV28	TRBJ2-7	TGTGCCAGCAGCAACAGGATTAATTCCTACGAGCAGTACTTC	CASSNRINSYEQYF
few	TRBD2	TRBV30	TRBJ2-7	TGTGCCTGGGCACTAGCGGGAGGGGACGAGCAGTACTTC	CAWALAGGDEQYF
NA	NA	TRBV21-1	TRBJ2-1	TGTGCCAGCTCACCCGGGACTAGCGGGAAAGTTGAGCAGTTCTTC	CASSPGTSGKVEQFF
NA	NA	TRBV5-1	TRBJ1-2	TGCGCCAGCAGCTTGGTAGTTAACTATGGCTACACCTTC	CASSLVVNYGYTF
NA	NA	TRBV5-4	TRBJ2-2	TGTGCCAGCAGCCGTAACACCGGGGAGCTGTTTTTT	CASSRNTGELFF